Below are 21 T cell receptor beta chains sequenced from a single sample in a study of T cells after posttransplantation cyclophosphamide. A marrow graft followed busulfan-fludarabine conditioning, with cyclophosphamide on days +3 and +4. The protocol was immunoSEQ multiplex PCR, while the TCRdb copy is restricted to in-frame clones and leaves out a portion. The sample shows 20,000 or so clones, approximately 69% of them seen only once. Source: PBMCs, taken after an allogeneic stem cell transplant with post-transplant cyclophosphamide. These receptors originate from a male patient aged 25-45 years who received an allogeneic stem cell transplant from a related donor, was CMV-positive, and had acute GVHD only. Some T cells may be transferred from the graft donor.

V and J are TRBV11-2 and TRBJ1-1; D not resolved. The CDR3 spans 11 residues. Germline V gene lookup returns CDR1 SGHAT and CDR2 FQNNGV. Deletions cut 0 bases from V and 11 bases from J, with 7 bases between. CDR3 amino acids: CASSLEDLAFF. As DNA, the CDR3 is TGTGCCAGCAGCTTAGAAGACTTGGCTTTCTTT.

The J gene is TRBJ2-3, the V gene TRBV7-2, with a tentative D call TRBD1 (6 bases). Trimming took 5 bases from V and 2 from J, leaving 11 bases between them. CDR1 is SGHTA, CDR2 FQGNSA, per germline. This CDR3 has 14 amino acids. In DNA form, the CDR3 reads TGTGCCAGCAGCCCAGACAGGACCACAGATACGCAGTATTTT. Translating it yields CASSPDRTTDTQYF.

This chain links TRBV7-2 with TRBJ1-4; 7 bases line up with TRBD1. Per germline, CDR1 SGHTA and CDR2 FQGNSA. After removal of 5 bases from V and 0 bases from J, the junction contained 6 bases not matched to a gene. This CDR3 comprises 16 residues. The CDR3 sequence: CASSRTGFATNEKLFF. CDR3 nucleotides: TGTGCCAGCAGCAGGACAGGTTTTGCAACTAATGAAAAACTGTTTTTT.

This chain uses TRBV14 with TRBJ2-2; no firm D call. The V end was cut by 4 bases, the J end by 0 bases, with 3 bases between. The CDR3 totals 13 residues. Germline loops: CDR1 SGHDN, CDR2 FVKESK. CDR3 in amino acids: CASSLANTGELFF. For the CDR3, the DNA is TGTGCCAGCAGCCTAGCGAACACCGGGGAGCTGTTTTTT.

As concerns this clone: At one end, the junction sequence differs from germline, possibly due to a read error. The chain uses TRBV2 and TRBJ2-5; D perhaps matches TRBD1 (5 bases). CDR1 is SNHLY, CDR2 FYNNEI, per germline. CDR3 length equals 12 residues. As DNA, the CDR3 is TGTGCCAGCGGTGACAGCCAAGAGACCCAGTACTTC. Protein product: CASGDSQETQYF. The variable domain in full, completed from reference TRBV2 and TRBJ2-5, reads EPEVTQTPSHQVTQMGQEVILRCVPISNHLYFYWYRQILGQKVEFLVSFYNNEISEKSEIFDDQFSVERPDGSNFTLKIRSTKLEDSAMYFCASGDSQETQYFGPGTRLLVL.

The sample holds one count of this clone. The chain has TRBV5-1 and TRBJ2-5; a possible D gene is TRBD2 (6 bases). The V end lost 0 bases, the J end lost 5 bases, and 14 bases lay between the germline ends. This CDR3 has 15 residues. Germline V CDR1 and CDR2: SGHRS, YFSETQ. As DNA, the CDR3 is TGCGCCAGCAGCTTGGACGGGGGATGGGAGGAGACCCAGTACTTC. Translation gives CASSLDGGWEETQYF.

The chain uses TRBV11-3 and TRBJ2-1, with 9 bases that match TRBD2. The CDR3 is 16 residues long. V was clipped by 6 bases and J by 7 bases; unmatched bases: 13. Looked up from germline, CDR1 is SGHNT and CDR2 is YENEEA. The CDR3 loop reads CASSWPGLASFNEQFF. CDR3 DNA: TGTGCCAGCAGTTGGCCGGGACTAGCCTCCTTTAATGAGCAGTTCTTC.

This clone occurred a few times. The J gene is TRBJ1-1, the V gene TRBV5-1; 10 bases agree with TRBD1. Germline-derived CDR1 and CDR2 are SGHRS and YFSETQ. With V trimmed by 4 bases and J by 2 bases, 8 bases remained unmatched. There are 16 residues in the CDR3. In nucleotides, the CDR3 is TGCGCCAGCAGCCCGGGAGACAGGGGGCAAAACACTGAAGCTTTCTTT. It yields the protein CASSPGDRGQNTEAFF.

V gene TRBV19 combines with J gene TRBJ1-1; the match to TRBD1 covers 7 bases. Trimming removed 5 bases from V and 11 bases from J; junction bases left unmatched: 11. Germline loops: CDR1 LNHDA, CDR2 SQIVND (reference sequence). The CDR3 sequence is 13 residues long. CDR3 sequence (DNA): TGTGCCAGTAGTTCGCAACAGGGGAAGAGGGCTTTCTTT. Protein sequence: CASSSQQGKRAFF.

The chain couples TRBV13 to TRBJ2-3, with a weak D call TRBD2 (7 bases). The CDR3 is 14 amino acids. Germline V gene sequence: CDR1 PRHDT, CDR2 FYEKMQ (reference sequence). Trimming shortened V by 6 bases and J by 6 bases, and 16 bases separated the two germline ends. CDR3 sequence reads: CASSSRRGGDTQYF. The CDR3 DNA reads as TGTGCCAGCAGTTCCAGGAGGGGGGGGGATACGCAGTATTTT.

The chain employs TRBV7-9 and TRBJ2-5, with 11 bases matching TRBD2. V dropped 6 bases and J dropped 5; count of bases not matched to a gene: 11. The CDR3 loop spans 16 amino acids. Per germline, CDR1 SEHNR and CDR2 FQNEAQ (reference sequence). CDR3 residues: CASRTIAGGPRETQYF. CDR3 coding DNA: TGTGCCAGCAGAACGATAGCGGGGGGGCCTCGGGAGACCCAGTACTTC.

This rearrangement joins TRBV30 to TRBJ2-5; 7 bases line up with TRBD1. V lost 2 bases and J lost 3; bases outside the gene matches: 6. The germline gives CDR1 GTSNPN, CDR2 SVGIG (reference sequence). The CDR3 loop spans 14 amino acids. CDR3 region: CAWSLTGAKETQYF. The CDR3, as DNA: TGTGCCTGGAGTCTTACAGGGGCGAAAGAGACCCAGTACTTC.

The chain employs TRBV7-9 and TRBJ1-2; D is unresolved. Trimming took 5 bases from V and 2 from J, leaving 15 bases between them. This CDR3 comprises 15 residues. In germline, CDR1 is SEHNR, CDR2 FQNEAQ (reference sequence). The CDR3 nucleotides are TGTGCCAGCAGCCCCTCTCTTCGCCGGAACTATGGCTACACCTTC. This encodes CASSPSLRRNYGYTF.

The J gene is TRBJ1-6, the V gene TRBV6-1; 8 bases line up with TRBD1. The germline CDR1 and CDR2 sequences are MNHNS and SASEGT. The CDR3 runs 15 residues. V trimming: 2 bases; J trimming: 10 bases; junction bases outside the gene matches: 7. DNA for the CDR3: TGTGCCAGCAGTGAAATTATAGGACAGGGCTCACCCCTCCACTTT. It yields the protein CASSEIIGQGSPLHF.

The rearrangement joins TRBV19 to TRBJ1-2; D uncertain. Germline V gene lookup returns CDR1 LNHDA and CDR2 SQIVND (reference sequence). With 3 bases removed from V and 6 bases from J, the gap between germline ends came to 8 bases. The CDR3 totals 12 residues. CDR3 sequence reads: CASSIGENGYTF. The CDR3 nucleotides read TGTGCCAGTAGTATTGGGGAGAATGGCTACACCTTC.

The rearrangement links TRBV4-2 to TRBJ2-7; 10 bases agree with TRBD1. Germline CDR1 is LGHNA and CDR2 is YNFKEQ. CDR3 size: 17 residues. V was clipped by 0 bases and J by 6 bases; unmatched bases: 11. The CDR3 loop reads CASSQEVGGTGAGEQYF. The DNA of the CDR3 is TGTGCCAGCAGCCAAGAAGTGGGCGGGACAGGGGCTGGCGAGCAGTACTTC.

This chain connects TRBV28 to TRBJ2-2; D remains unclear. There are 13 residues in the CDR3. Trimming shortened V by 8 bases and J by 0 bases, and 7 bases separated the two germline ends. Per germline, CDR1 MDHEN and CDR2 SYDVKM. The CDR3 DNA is TGTGCCAGCCACTTATCGAACACCGGGGAGCTGTTTTTT. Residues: CASHLSNTGELFF.

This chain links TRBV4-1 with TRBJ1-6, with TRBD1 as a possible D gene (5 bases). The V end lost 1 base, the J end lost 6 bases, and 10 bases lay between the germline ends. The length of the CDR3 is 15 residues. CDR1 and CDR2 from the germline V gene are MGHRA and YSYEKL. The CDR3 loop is CASSQGYGGNSPLHF. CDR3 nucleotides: TGCGCCAGCAGCCAAGGGTACGGGGGTAATTCACCCCTCCACTTT.

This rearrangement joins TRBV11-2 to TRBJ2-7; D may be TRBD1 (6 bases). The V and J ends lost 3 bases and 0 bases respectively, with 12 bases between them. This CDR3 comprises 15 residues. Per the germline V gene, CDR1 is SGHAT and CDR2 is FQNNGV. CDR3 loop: CASSFSAGASYEQYF. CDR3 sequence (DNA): TGTGCCAGCAGCTTTAGCGCAGGGGCCTCCTACGAGCAGTACTTC. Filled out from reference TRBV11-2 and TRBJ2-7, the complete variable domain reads EAGVAQSPRYKIIEKRQSVAFWCNPISGHATLYWYQQILGQGPKLLIQFQNNGVVDDSQLPKDRFSAERLKGVDSTLKIQPAKLEDSAVYLCASSFSAGASYEQYFGPGTRLTVT.

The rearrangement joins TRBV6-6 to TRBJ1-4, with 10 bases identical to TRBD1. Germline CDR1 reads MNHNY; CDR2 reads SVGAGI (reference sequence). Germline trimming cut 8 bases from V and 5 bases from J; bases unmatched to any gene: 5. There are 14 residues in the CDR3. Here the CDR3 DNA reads TGTGCCAGCCTAGCGGGACAGGGGAATGAAAAACTGTTTTTT. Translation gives CASLAGQGNEKLFF.

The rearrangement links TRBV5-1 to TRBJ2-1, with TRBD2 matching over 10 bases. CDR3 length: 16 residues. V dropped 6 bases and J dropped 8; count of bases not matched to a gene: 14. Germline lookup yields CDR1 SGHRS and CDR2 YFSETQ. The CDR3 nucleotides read TGCGCCAGCAACCCTAGCGGGGGACCTTTGGGCCATGAGCAGTTCTTC. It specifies CASNPSGGPLGHEQFF.